This is a list of T cell receptor beta chains from one sample in a study of T cell responses to AZD1222 COVID-19 vaccine. Generated by immunoSEQ multiplex PCR, the TCRdb table keeps only in-frame clones and is missing some. The table records approximately 88,000 clones, about nine tenths of them present only once. Specimen: peripheral blood, collected 28 days after the second AZD1222 dose. The receptors were gathered from an adult who received the AZD1222 COVID-19 vaccine. CDR3s include the opening cysteine and the closing phenylalanine or tryptophan. D genes are given only for firm matches. Size is omitted from some rows. Given values are once, few, many or a class for expanded clones.

v_call	j_call	clone_size	d_call	cdr3_aa	cdr3_nt
TRBV7-2	TRBJ1-1	-	-	CASSSRQANTEAFF	TGTGCCAGCAGCTCCCGACAGGCGAACACTGAAGCTTTCTTT
TRBV7-8	TRBJ2-3	-	-	CASSLKLSADTQYF	TGTGCCAGCAGCTTAAAGTTGTCGGCAGATACGCAGTATTTT
TRBV20-1	TRBJ2-1	-	TRBD1	CSASGDSLYNEQFF	TGCAGTGCTAGTGGGGACAGCCTCTACAATGAGCAGTTCTTC
TRBV18	TRBJ1-5	-	TRBD1	CASSPGQGMGYQPQHF	TGTGCCAGCTCACCGGGACAGGGAATGGGCTATCAGCCCCAGCATTTT
TRBV5-1	TRBJ2-7	-	TRBD1	CASSLGGTGGSHEQYF	TGCGCCAGCAGCCTTGGGGGGACAGGGGGCTCCCACGAGCAGTACTTC
TRBV19	TRBJ1-6	-	-	CASRPQGSYNSPLHF	TGTGCCAGTAGGCCACAGGGTTCCTATAATTCACCCCTCCACTTT
TRBV19	TRBJ1-3	-	-	CASSGSLGVSGNTIYF	TGTGCCAGTAGTGGGTCCCTCGGGGTTTCTGGAAACACCATATATTTT
TRBV7-9	TRBJ2-5	-	-	CASSLLGAVLETQYF	TGTGCCAGCAGCTTACTGGGGGCGGTGTTAGAGACCCAGTACTTC
TRBV6-5	TRBJ1-1	-	-	CASRDTEAFF	TGTGCCAGCAGAGACACTGAAGCTTTCTTT
TRBV13	TRBJ1-3	-	-	CASSPTGNTIYF	TGTGCCAGCAGCCCGACTGGAAACACCATATATTTT
TRBV3-1/TRBV3-2	TRBJ1-2	-	-	CASSPDRSAVGYTF	TGTGCCAGCAGCCCCGATAGGTCGGCAGTAGGCTACACCTTC
TRBV4-3	TRBJ1-6	few	TRBD1	CASSQERQGASYNSPLHF	TGCGCCAGCAGCCAAGAACGACAGGGGGCATCCTATAATTCACCCCTCCACTTT
TRBV3-1/TRBV3-2	TRBJ2-7	-	TRBD1	CASSQAGGGYEQYF	TGTGCCAGCAGCCAGGCAGGGGGCGGGTACGAGCAGTACTTC
TRBV27	TRBJ1-1	-	-	CASTGTANTEAFF	TGTGCCAGCACCGGGACGGCGAACACTGAAGCTTTCTTT
TRBV7-2	TRBJ2-6	-	-	CASRKGGAGANVLTF	TGTGCCAGCAGAAAAGGGGGTGCTGGGGCCAACGTCCTGACTTTC
TRBV7-9	TRBJ1-6	-	-	CASSEGSNSPLHF	TGTGCCAGCAGCGAGGGCAGTAATTCACCCCTCCACTTT
TRBV27	TRBJ1-2	-	-	CASSLSSGWEGYTF	TGTGCCAGCAGTTTATCCTCAGGGTGGGAAGGCTACACCTTC
TRBV18	TRBJ2-5	-	-	CASSPPGTQYF	TGTGCCAGCTCACCCCCCGGGACCCAGTACTTC
TRBV5-1	TRBJ1-6	many	-	CASSPQGSPLHF	TGCGCCAGCAGCCCCCAGGGTTCACCCCTCCACTTT
TRBV28	TRBJ2-2	-	-	CASRTGINTGELFF	TGTGCCAGCAGGACAGGAATCAACACCGGGGAGCTGTTTTTT
TRBV5-6	TRBJ1-6	-	-	CASSLRAALYNSPLHF	TGTGCCAGCAGCTTGAGGGCAGCTCTCTATAATTCACCCCTCCACTTT
TRBV19	TRBJ1-5	few	TRBD1	CASSIRRSTGWDQPQHF	TGTGCCAGTAGTATAAGGCGGTCGACAGGGTGGGATCAGCCCCAGCATTTT
TRBV4-3	TRBJ2-7	-	-	CASSQGSQGFSYEQYF	TGCGCCAGCAGCCAGGGGTCCCAGGGGTTCTCCTACGAGCAGTACTTC
TRBV19	TRBJ1-5	once	-	CASSPGGGQQPQHF	TGTGCCAGTAGTCCCGGAGGGGGGCAACAGCCCCAGCATTTT
TRBV19	TRBJ2-3	-	-	CASSLRGRTDTQYF	TGTGCCAGTAGTTTACGGGGCCGCACAGATACGCAGTATTTT
TRBV9	TRBJ2-7	once	TRBD1	CASSARDREDNEQYF	TGTGCCAGCAGCGCCCGGGACAGGGAGGATAACGAGCAGTACTTC
TRBV2	TRBJ1-1	once	-	CASSGNRRNTEAFF	TGTGCCAGCAGTGGTAACAGAAGGAACACTGAAGCTTTCTTT
TRBV7-9	TRBJ2-3	-	TRBD2	CASSLSAGNTDTQYF	TGTGCCAGCAGCCTATCAGCGGGGAATACAGATACGCAGTATTTT
TRBV5-1	TRBJ2-6	once	TRBD1	CASSTGAGANVLTF	TGCGCCAGCAGCACAGGGGCTGGGGCCAACGTCCTGACTTTC
TRBV18	TRBJ2-6	once	-	CASSPPGGANVLTF	TGTGCCAGCTCACCACCGGGCGGGGCCAACGTCCTGACTTTC
TRBV19	TRBJ2-2	-	TRBD1	CASRPQGAGGELFF	TGTGCCAGTAGGCCGCAGGGGGCAGGCGGGGAGCTGTTTTTT
TRBV7-9	TRBJ1-1	-	-	CASSLYRLAEAFF	TGTGCCAGCAGCTTATATCGGTTAGCTGAAGCTTTCTTT
TRBV9	TRBJ2-5	-	TRBD2	CASSVGSSGGAGETQYF	TGTGCCAGCAGCGTAGGAAGTAGCGGGGGGGCCGGAGAGACCCAGTACTTC
TRBV3-1/TRBV3-2	TRBJ1-2	-	-	CASSQARGKNYGYTF	TGTGCCAGCAGCCAAGCTCGGGGGAAGAACTATGGCTACACCTTC
TRBV5-1	TRBJ2-1	-	-	CASSPDSSSYNEQFF	TGCGCCAGCAGCCCCGACAGCAGCTCCTACAATGAGCAGTTCTTC
TRBV28	TRBJ1-1	-	-	CASNNPRAAFF	TGTGCCAGCAATAATCCCCGGGCGGCTTTCTTT
TRBV4-2	TRBJ1-2	-	-	CASSQEGGSDYGYTF	TGTGCCAGCAGCCAAGAGGGGGGATCGGACTATGGCTACACCTTC
TRBV13	TRBJ1-1	-	-	CASSPGPVTEAFF	TGTGCCAGCAGCCCGGGACCGGTCACTGAAGCTTTCTTT
TRBV6-6	TRBJ1-1	-	-	CASSPGVPGEAFF	TGTGCCAGCAGTCCGGGGGTGCCGGGTGAAGCTTTCTTT
TRBV19	TRBJ1-1	-	-	CASKASDTEAFF	TGTGCCAGTAAGGCGTCGGACACTGAAGCTTTCTTT
TRBV10-3	TRBJ1-5	-	TRBD1	CAISDSGGNDQPQHF	TGTGCCATCAGTGACTCAGGGGGGAACGATCAGCCCCAGCATTTT
TRBV15	TRBJ2-2	-	-	CATSRDLGTGELFF	TGTGCCACCAGCAGAGATTTGGGGACCGGGGAGCTGTTTTTT
TRBV5-1	TRBJ2-1	-	-	CASSRTPSSYNEQFF	TGCGCCAGCAGCCGGACACCGAGCTCCTACAATGAGCAGTTCTTC
TRBV12-3/TRBV12-4	TRBJ2-3	-	-	CASSTSTDTQYF	TGTGCCAGCAGTACCAGCACAGATACGCAGTATTTT
TRBV4-3	TRBJ2-7	-	-	CASSHGFDSSYEQYF	TGCGCCAGCAGCCATGGGTTCGACAGCTCCTACGAGCAGTACTTC
TRBV28	TRBJ2-7	-	-	CASSLVPGDLEYEQYF	TGTGCCAGCAGTTTGGTCCCGGGAGACTTAGAGTACGAGCAGTACTTC
TRBV2	TRBJ2-2	-	TRBD1	CASSERGTGRTGELFF	TGTGCCAGCAGTGAAAGGGGGACAGGGCGGACCGGGGAGCTGTTTTTT
TRBV6-1	TRBJ2-1	-	TRBD2	CASSEFDSGREFF	TGTGCCAGCAGTGAATTCGACTCGGGGAGGGAGTTCTTC
TRBV3-1/TRBV3-2	TRBJ1-2	-	TRBD1	CASSSQGASGYTF	TGTGCCAGCAGCTCCCAGGGGGCGTCCGGCTACACCTTC
TRBV5-6	TRBJ1-3	-	-	CASSPGRVGNTIYF	TGTGCCAGCAGCCCAGGACGGGTCGGAAACACCATATATTTT